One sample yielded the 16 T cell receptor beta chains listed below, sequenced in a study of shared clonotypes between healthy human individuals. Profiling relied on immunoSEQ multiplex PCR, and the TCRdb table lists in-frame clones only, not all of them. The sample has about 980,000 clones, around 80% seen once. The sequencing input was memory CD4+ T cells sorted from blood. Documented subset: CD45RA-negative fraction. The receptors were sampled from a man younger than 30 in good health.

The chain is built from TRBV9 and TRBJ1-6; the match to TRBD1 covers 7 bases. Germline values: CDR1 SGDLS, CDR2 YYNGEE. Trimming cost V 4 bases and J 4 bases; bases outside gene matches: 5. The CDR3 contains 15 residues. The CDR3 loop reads CASSLGTVYNSPLHF. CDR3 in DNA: TGTGCCAGCAGCCTGGGGACAGTATATAATTCACCCCTCCACTTT.

In DNA, the CDR3 is TGTGCCAGCAGCTTAGTGTCCCGGGGAGGGACTGGAAACACCATATATTTT. Protein: CASSLVSRGGTGNTIYF. V usage is TRBV7-4 and J usage is TRBJ1-3; unclear D gene. The V and J ends lost 1 base and 2 bases respectively, with 15 bases between them. Germline CDR1 reads SGHVT; CDR2 reads SQSDAQ. There are 17 residues in the CDR3.

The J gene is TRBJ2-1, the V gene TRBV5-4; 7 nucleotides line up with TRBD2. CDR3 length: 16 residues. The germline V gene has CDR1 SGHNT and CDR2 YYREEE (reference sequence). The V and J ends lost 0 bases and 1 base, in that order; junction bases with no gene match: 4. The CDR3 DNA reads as TGTGCCAGCAGCTTGGCTGGGGGAGGGTCCTACAATGAGCAGTTCTTC. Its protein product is CASSLAGGGSYNEQFF.

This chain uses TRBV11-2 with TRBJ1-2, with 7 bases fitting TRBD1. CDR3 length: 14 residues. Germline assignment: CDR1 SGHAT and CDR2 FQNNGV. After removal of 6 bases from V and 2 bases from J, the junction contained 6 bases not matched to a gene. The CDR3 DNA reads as TGTGCCAGCAGTCTAGGGGGCCCCAACTATGGCTACACCTTC. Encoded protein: CASSLGGPNYGYTF.

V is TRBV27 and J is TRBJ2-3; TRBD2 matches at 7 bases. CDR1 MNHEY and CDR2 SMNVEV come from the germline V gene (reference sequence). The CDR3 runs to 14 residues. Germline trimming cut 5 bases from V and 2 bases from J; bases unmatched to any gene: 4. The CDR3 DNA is TGTGCCAGCAGTCTAGGGACTAACACAGATACGCAGTATTTT. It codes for CASSLGTNTDTQYF.

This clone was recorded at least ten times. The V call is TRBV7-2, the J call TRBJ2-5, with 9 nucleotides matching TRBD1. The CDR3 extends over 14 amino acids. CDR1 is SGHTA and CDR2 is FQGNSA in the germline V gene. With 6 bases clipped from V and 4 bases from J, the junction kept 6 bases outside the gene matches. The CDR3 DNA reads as TGTGCCAGCAGTAGACTGGGACAGGGAGAGACCCAGTACTTC. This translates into CASSRLGQGETQYF.

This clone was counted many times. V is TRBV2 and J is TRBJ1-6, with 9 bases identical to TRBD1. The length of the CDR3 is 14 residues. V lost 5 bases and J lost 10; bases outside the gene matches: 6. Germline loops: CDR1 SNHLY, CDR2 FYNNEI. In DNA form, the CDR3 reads TGTGCCAGCAGTTACAGGGGGCCAGGGTCACCCCTCCACTTT. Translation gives CASSYRGPGSPLHF.

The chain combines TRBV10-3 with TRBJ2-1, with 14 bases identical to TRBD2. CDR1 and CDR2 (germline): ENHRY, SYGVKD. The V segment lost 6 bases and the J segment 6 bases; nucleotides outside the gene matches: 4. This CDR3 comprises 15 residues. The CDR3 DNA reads TGTGCCATCAGGGCCGGGACTAGCGGGGGCAATGAGCAGTTCTTC. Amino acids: CAIRAGTSGGNEQFF.

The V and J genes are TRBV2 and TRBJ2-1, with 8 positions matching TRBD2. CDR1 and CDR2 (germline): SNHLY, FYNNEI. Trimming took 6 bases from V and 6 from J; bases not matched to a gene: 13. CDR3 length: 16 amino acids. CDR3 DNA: TGTGCCAGCAGCGAGACCGGGACTAGAAGATCCAATGAGCAGTTCTTC. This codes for CASSETGTRRSNEQFF.

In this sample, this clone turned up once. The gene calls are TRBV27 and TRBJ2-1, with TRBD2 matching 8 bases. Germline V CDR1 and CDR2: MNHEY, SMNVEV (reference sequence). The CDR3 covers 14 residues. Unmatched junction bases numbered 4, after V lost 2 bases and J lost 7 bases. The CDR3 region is CASSLGTSRNEQFF. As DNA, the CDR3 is TGTGCCAGCAGTTTAGGGACTAGTCGGAATGAGCAGTTCTTC.

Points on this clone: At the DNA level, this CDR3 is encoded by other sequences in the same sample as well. The CDR3 sequence is CSARTSYEQYF. The DNA of the CDR3 is TGCAGTGCTAGAACCTCCTACGAGCAGTACTTC. The V gene is TRBV20-1, the J gene TRBJ2-7; D is undetermined. This CDR3 contains 11 residues. Germline V gene lookup returns CDR1 DFQATT and CDR2 SNEGSKA (reference sequence). The V end lost 2 bases, the J end lost 0 bases, and 2 bases lay between the germline ends.

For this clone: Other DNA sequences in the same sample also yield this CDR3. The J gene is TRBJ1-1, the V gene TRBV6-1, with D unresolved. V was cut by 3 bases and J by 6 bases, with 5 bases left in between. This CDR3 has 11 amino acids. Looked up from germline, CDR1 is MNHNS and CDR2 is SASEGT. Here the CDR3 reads CASSDASEAFF. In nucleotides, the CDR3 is TGTGCCAGCAGTGATGCTTCTGAAGCTTTCTTT.

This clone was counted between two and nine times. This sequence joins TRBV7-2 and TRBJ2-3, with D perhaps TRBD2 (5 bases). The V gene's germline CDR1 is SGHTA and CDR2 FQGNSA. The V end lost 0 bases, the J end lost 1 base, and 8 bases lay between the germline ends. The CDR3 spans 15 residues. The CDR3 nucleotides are TGTGCCAGCAGCTTAGCGCTGAGGGGCACAGATACGCAGTATTTT. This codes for CASSLALRGTDTQYF.

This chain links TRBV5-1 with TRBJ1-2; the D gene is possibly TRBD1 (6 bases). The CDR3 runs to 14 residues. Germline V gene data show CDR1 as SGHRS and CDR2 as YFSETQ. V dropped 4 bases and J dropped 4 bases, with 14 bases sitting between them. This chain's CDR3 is CASSHPGVPYGYTF. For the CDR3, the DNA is TGCGCCAGCAGCCATCCAGGGGTTCCCTATGGCTACACCTTC.

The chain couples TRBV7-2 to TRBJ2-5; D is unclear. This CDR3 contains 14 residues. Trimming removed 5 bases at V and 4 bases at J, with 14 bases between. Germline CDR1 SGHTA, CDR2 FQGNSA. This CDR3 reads CASSLSPGGETQYF. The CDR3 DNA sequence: TGTGCCAGCAGCCTGTCCCCGGGCGGAGAGACCCAGTACTTC.

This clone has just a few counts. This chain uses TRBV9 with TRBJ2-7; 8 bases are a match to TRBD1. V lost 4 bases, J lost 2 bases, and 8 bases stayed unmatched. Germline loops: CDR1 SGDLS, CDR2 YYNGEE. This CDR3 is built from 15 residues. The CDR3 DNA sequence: TGTGCCAGCAGCCCTTCACAGGGGGACGCCTACGAGCAGTACTTC. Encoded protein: CASSPSQGDAYEQYF.